This T cell receptor beta chain was sequenced in a study of shared clonotypes between healthy human individuals. This CDR3 contains 15 residues. J gave up 5 bases and V 5 bases, and 10 bases lay outside the gene matches. Germline values: CDR1 GTSNPN, CDR2 SVGIG (reference sequence). TCRdb's table, derived via immunoSEQ multiplex PCR, lists solely in-frame clones and lacks some. The sample contains 1.6 million or so clones, about 98.5% of which appear only once. Sequences were obtained from naive CD4+ T cells sorted from blood. The subset here: CD45RA+ positively selected. The TCR sequence derives from a man aged 30 to 45 in good health. The V gene is TRBV30, the J gene TRBJ1-5; TRBD1 matches 9 bases. The DNA of the CDR3 is TGTGCCTGGGCACTGAGGGGACAGGGATATCAGCCCCAGCATTTT. Translating it yields CAWALRGQGYQPQHF.